What follows are 13 T cell receptor beta chains derived from one specimen sequenced in a study of PD-1 blockade in classical Hodgkin lymphoma. Using immunoSEQ multiplex PCR, the repertoire was profiled, and TCRdb retains in-frame clones only, with some absent. Of 18,000 or so clones listed, 70% were seen once; the top ten hold 2% to 3%. Sample time point: cycle 4 day 1 (C4D1), after less than 7 weeks of nivolumab. Every one of the patients relapsed after autologous stem cell transplantation (brentuximab vedotin exposure was variable). By magnetic negative selection, CD4+ T cells were purified from thawed PBMCs. The source material was CD4+ T cells from blood, sampled before the fourth cycle of nivolumab. The receptor source for this set is a human donor with classical Hodgkin lymphoma.

CDR3 in DNA: TGCGCCAGCAGCCAAGTCGGGACGGCAGGGTTTGAAAAACTGTTTTTT. This translates into CASSQVGTAGFEKLFF. The chain combines TRBV4-1 with TRBJ1-4; tentatively, D is TRBD1 (5 bases). Germline loops: CDR1 MGHRA, CDR2 YSYEKL. This CDR3 is 16 amino acids long. V was shortened by 1 base and J by 7 bases, with 16 bases between the two germline ends.

The sample holds a few counts of this clone. The chain has TRBV7-2 and TRBJ1-3; no clear D. Germline V CDR1 and CDR2: SGHTA, FQGNSA. V lost 4 bases to trimming and J lost 3 bases, with 16 bases between them. The CDR3 is made up of 16 amino acids. This chain's CDR3 is CASSSAITERGNTIYF. The DNA of the CDR3 is TGTGCCAGCAGCTCAGCGATTACAGAGCGTGGAAACACCATATATTTT.

V and J are TRBV11-1 and TRBJ1-1; 10 positions agree with TRBD1. The V segment lost 5 bases and the J segment 0 bases; nucleotides outside the gene matches: 12. This CDR3 comprises 18 residues. Germline V gives CDR1 SGHAT, CDR2 FQDESV (reference sequence). CDR3 nucleotide sequence: TGTGCCAGCAGCACTACCCCCCCGGGACAGGGGCTGAACACTGAAGCTTTCTTT. Translation gives CASSTTPPGQGLNTEAFF.

About this clone: The sample contains more than one DNA sequence encoding this CDR3. This chain links TRBV28 with TRBJ2-6, with D uncertain. Trimming took off 4 bases at V and 0 bases at J, with 4 bases between the two ends. Germline V gives CDR1 MDHEN, CDR2 SYDVKM. The CDR3 has 14 amino acids. CDR3: CASSSTSGANVLTF. The CDR3 coding sequence is TGTGCCAGCAGTTCGACCTCTGGGGCCAACGTCCTGACTTTC.

The sample holds a few counts of this clone. The V call is TRBV7-9, the J call TRBJ2-3; no definite D call. The germline gives CDR1 SEHNR, CDR2 FQNEAQ (reference sequence). The germline V and J ends were trimmed by 5 bases and 6 bases, with 6 bases remaining between them. The CDR3 spans 11 residues. Written as DNA, the CDR3 is TGTGCCAGCAGCGCCTACGATACGCAGTATTTT. It is translated as CASSAYDTQYF.

This rearrangement joins TRBV19 to TRBJ1-1; D remains ambiguous. The CDR3 contains 16 residues. The V gene lost 5 bases and the J gene lost 4 bases, with 20 bases spanning the gap. The V gene's germline CDR1 is LNHDA and CDR2 SQIVND (reference sequence). The CDR3 here is CASSVVYSIGGTEAFF. In DNA, the CDR3 is TGTGCCAGTAGTGTGGTCTACAGCATAGGTGGCACTGAAGCTTTCTTT.

The chain combines TRBV9 with TRBJ2-7, with a tentative D call TRBD2 (7 bases). Germline V gene lookup returns CDR1 SGDLS and CDR2 YYNGEE. This CDR3 has 14 residues. V was pared by 3 bases and J by 1 base, with 11 bases between. CDR3 amino acids: CASSAGGRSYEQYF. The CDR3 DNA reads as TGTGCCAGCAGCGCGGGGGGCCGGTCCTACGAGCAGTACTTC.

The chain joins TRBV27 to TRBJ1-2; weak D call: TRBD1 (5 bases). The CDR3 sequence is 12 residues long. The germline V and J ends were trimmed by 3 bases and 8 bases, with 10 bases remaining between them. Germline CDR1 MNHEY, CDR2 SMNVEV (reference sequence). CDR3 protein: CASSFQGVGYTF. CDR3 in DNA: TGTGCCAGCAGTTTTCAAGGGGTCGGCTACACCTTC.

This clone is termed medium-sized (0.01 to 0.1%). The chain has TRBV7-9 and TRBJ1-1; no clear D. CDR3 size: 13 residues. Looked up from germline, CDR1 is SEHNR and CDR2 is FQNEAQ (reference sequence). Trimming removed 3 bases from V and 5 bases from J, with 10 bases in between. CDR3 in DNA: TGTGCCAGCAGCTTCAACAGAGATACTGAAGCTTTCTTT. It specifies CASSFNRDTEAFF.

The chain has TRBV19 and TRBJ2-7; 12 nucleotides align to TRBD1. J gave up 6 bases and V 5 bases, and 2 bases lay outside the gene matches. The CDR3 is made up of 13 amino acids. Germline V gene data show CDR1 as LNHDA and CDR2 as SQIVND (reference sequence). The DNA for the CDR3 is TGTGCCAGTAGTTGGGACAGGGGGCGCGAGCAGTACTTC. It encodes CASSWDRGREQYF.

This chain links TRBV7-9 with TRBJ1-6, with a tentative D call TRBD1 (5 bases). Trimming left V 3 bases short and J 6 bases short, with 12 bases between. The CDR3 extends over 15 amino acids. Germline CDR1 SEHNR, CDR2 FQNEAQ (reference sequence). The CDR3 loop reads CASSFTDRGNSPLHF. In DNA form, the CDR3 reads TGTGCCAGCAGCTTTACCGACAGAGGTAATTCACCCCTCCACTTT.

A single count supports this clone. Here the CDR3 reads CASSEYRGVGDTQYF. The CDR3 DNA is TGTGCCAGCAGTGAATATAGGGGGGTCGGAGATACGCAGTATTTT. The chain joins TRBV25-1 to TRBJ2-3; TRBD1 or TRBD2 may be the D gene (6 bases each). The CDR3 spans 15 residues. CDR1 is MGHDK, CDR2 SYGVNS, per germline. V lost 0 bases to trimming and J lost 5 bases, with 12 bases between them. The full variable domain, its missing parts supplied by reference TRBV25-1 and TRBJ2-3, is EADIYQTPRYLVIGTGKKITLECSQTMGHDKMYWYQQDPGMELHLIHYSYGVNSTEKGDLSSESTVSRIRTEHFPLTLESARPSHTSQYLCASSEYRGVGDTQYFGPGTRLTVL.

The chain combines TRBV7-8 with TRBJ1-5; D unresolved. The CDR3 is 17 amino acids. In germline, CDR1 is SGHVS, CDR2 FQNEAQ. The V gene lost 3 bases and the J gene lost 2 bases, with 17 bases spanning the gap. The CDR3 sequence: CASSLGRRTFGNQPQHF. The CDR3 DNA reads as TGTGCCAGCAGCTTGGGCAGACGGACTTTTGGCAATCAGCCCCAGCATTTT. Full variable domain (missing parts from reference TRBV7-8 and TRBJ1-5): GAGVSQSPRYKVAKRGQDVALRCDPISGHVSLFWYQQALGQGPEFLTYFQNEAQLDKSGLPSDRFFAERPEGSVSTLKIQRTQQEDSAVYLCASSLGRRTFGNQPQHFGDGTRLSIL.